This TCR beta chain originates from a study of blood T cell repertoires in COVID-19. Looking at the study overall: There were acute and convalescent COVID-19 samples, and they came from the United States, Italy and Spain.

Trimming removed 6 bases from V and 7 bases from J, with 19 bases in between. Germline CDR1 ENHRY, CDR2 SYGVKD. This CDR3 contains 14 residues. TCRdb's table, derived via immunoSEQ multiplex PCR, lists solely in-frame clones and lacks some. The repertoire holds about 110,000 clones, 70% to 90% seen once, with roughly 18% in the top ten. The rearrangement uses TRBV10-3 and TRBJ2-7, with a weak D call TRBD2 (6 bases). Sample: peripheral blood. This receptor was taken from a woman aged 55-69 years with acute or convalescent COVID-19. CDR3 loop: CAIRAGRANGEQYF. CDR3 sequence (DNA): TGTGCCATCAGGGCCGGGAGAGCAAATGGGGAGCAGTACTTC.